The clone carrying this T cell receptor (beta chain) was seen at least ten times. Patients underwent thyroid surgery, and none had received any treatment before it. This sample is part of a study of metastatic and nonmetastatic thyroid tumors. TCRdb re-processed the PCR reads through MiXCR. The table lists approximately 37,000 clones, approximately 16% of them singletons. This CDR3 comprises 14 residues. V gave up 0 bases and J gave up 0 bases, with 5 bases separating them. Germline values: CDR1 LNHNV, CDR2 YYDKDF (reference sequence). This TCR was sampled from a female donor with papillary thyroid cancer or a benign thyroid nodule (not recorded which). Some clones in this sample may be carry-over from other donors' samples. Sequencing used blood. The chain carries TRBV15 and TRBJ1-1; D is unclear. In nucleotides, the CDR3 is TGTGCCACCAGCAGAGACAGCATGAACACTGAAGCTTTCTTT. Protein product: CATSRDSMNTEAFF. Full variable domain (missing parts from reference TRBV15 and TRBJ1-1): DAMVIQNPRYQVTQFGKPVTLSCSQTLNHNVMYWYQQKSSQAPKLLFHYYDKDFNNEADTPDNFQSRRPNTSFCFLDIRSPGLGDTAMYLCATSRDSMNTEAFFGQGTRLTVV.